This paragraph covers one T cell receptor beta chain sequence. The data were taken from a study of OX40 agonist ivuxolimab in advanced cancers. Sequenced by immunoSEQ multiplex PCR; TCRdb stores in-frame clones only, minus some. The sample yields about 87,000 clones, approximately 87% seen once. Germline V gene sequence: CDR1 SGHRS, CDR2 YFSETQ. With 3 bases clipped from V and 4 bases from J, the junction kept 9 bases outside the gene matches. The length of the CDR3 is 18 residues. The gene calls are TRBV5-1 and TRBJ2-3; 15 positions agree with TRBD2. The input for sequencing was CD4+ or CD8+ T cells sorted from blood, taken in a trial of the OX40 agonist ivuxolimab. The TCR was taken from an adult with an advanced solid tumor such as melanoma, head and neck, liver or kidney cancer. The CDR3 bases are TGCGCCAGCAGCTCACGACGGACTAGCGGGAGGGGAGCAGATACGCAGTATTTT. Residues: CASSSRRTSGRGADTQYF.